This T cell receptor beta chain was documented in a study of Graves' ophthalmopathy and Graves' hyperthyroidism. Per the germline V gene, CDR1 is MNHEY and CDR2 is SVGAGI. V lost 8 bases to trimming and J lost 1 base, with 5 bases between them. The CDR3 loop spans 12 amino acids. In its sample, this clonotype was seen many times. RNA transcripts were the template, and TCR beta CDR3 regions were amplified from them. The first-round RT-PCR employed HTBI primers together with the Qiagen OneStep RT-PCR kit. A multiplex PCR was then performed as the second round. MiXCR, applied by TCRdb to the multiplex PCR reads, yields one record per CDR3 protein. The data show around 470,000 distinct CDR3 sequences, 13% to 15% seen once. Pregnancy or lactation, uncontrolled infections and other autoimmune diseases were grounds for excluding patients.

Specimen: blood. The genes are TRBV6-5 and TRBJ2-2; no definite D call. This TCR derives from a woman aged 25 to 39 with Graves' ophthalmopathy. For the CDR3, the DNA is TGTGCCAGCTGGGTGAACACCGGGGAGCTGTTTTTT. Residues: CASWVNTGELFF.